Below are 15 T cell receptor beta chains sequenced from a single sample in a study of control samples from healthy donors and cancer patients. Sequencing used immunoSEQ multiplex PCR; TCRdb keeps in-frame clones, though not all of them. Here the sample spans some 82,000 clones, around 87% being singletons. Sample: blood. The receptors were gathered from a man in his forties or fifties in good health.

This chain joins TRBV5-1 and TRBJ1-2; D may be TRBD1 (5 bases). Germline V lookup: CDR1 SGHRS, CDR2 YFSETQ. The CDR3 has 14 amino acids. The germline V and J ends were trimmed by 5 bases and 3 bases, with 14 bases remaining between them. The CDR3 coding sequence is TGCGCCAGCAGGTGGGGCAATATCGACTATGGCTACACCTTC. This gives the protein CASRWGNIDYGYTF. Variable domain in full (rest from reference TRBV5-1 and TRBJ1-2): KAGVTQTPRYLIKTRGQQVTLSCSPISGHRSVSWYQQTPGQGLQFLFEYFSETQRNKGNFPGRFSGRQFSNSRSEMNVSTLELGDSALYLCASRWGNIDYGYTFGSGTRLTVV.

The rearrangement links TRBV4-3 to TRBJ2-2, with TRBD2 matching 8 bases. Germline lookup yields CDR1 LGHNA and CDR2 YSLEER. The CDR3 contains 16 residues. Trimming cost V 8 bases and J 4 bases; bases outside gene matches: 12. The CDR3 DNA reads TGCGCCAGCCCAAGGACTAGCCGACGGGTCACCGGGGAGCTGTTTTTT. This translates into CASPRTSRRVTGELFF.

The DNA for the CDR3 is TGTGCCAGCAGCCTCGTAGCAAGGACAGGAGCTTTCTTT. As protein: CASSLVARTGAFF. V is TRBV14 and J is TRBJ1-1; 7 nucleotides align to TRBD1. CDR3 length: 13 residues. Germline-derived CDR1 and CDR2 are SGHDN and FVKESK. J was trimmed by 10 bases and V by 4 bases; bases with no gene match: 9.

The gene calls are TRBV19 and TRBJ1-5; D remains ambiguous. Trimming cost V 6 bases and J 4 bases, with 7 bases left between them. Germline V lookup: CDR1 LNHDA, CDR2 SQIVND (reference sequence). The CDR3 is made up of 12 amino acids. CDR3 sequence reads: CASRPGNQPQHF. As DNA, the CDR3 is TGTGCCAGTAGGCCGGGGAATCAGCCCCAGCATTTT.

Written as DNA, the CDR3 is TGTGCCAGTAGTATTTTACAGGGCTATCAGCCCCAGCATTTT. It codes for CASSILQGYQPQHF. The chain has TRBV19 and TRBJ1-5, with D perhaps matching TRBD1 (6 bases). Germline CDR1 LNHDA, CDR2 SQIVND (reference sequence). Deletions cut 3 bases from V and 5 bases from J, with 11 bases between. The CDR3 has 14 amino acids. The whole variable domain, remainder taken from reference TRBV19 and TRBJ1-5, is DGGITQSPKYLFRKEGQNVTLSCEQNLNHDAMYWYRQDPGQGLRLIYYSQIVNDFQKGDIAEGYSVSREKKESFPLTVTSAQKNPTAFYLCASSILQGYQPQHFGDGTRLSIL.

In its sample, this clone was seen a few times. This chain uses TRBV6-5 with TRBJ1-2, with 7 bases matching TRBD1. This CDR3 is built from 13 residues. V shed 4 bases, J shed 4 bases, and the junction held 3 bases outside the gene matches. The germline V gene encodes CDR1 MNHEY and CDR2 SVGAGI. The CDR3 DNA reads TGTGCCAGCAGTTCAGGGGGGGGCTATGGCTACACCTTC. Its protein is CASSSGGGYGYTF.

The chain has TRBV23-1 and TRBJ2-7; D is undetermined. TRBV23-1 is sorted into the ORF group, with uncertain function. The CDR3 consists of 10 residues. CDR3: CASSQSESNV. In DNA form, the CDR3 reads TGCGCCAGCAGTCAATCGGAATCTAACGTC.

This clone was seen a few times. The V and J genes are TRBV3-1 (or the pseudogene TRBV3-2) and TRBJ1-2, with 9 positions matching TRBD1. The CDR3 spans 17 residues. CDR1 LGHDT and CDR2 YNNKEL come from the germline V gene (reference sequence). The V gene end was trimmed by 4 bases and the J gene end by 4 bases; junction bases not matched to a gene: 13. CDR3 amino acids: CASSLGTGTGSTYGYTF. The CDR3 region has the DNA TGTGCCAGCAGCCTAGGGACAGGGACTGGGAGTACCTATGGCTACACCTTC.

Remarks on this clone: Germline is not matched at one junction end, which may reflect a read error. The sample holds other DNA sequences that translate to the same CDR3. The chain employs TRBV28 and TRBJ2-1; 9 bases fit TRBD2. Germline CDR1 MDHEN, CDR2 SYDVKM. The CDR3 extends over 15 amino acids. CDR3 in amino acids: CASRDSGSGYNEQFF. The CDR3, as DNA: TGTGCCAGCAGGGATAGCGGGAGTGGTTACAATGAGCAATTCTTC. Using reference TRBV28 and TRBJ2-1 for the parts outside the CDR3, the full variable domain is DVKVTQSSRYLVKRTGEKVFLECVQDMDHENMFWYRQDPGLGLRLIYFSYDVKMKEKGDIPEGYSVSREKKERFSLILESASTNQTSMYLCASRDSGSGYNEQFFGPGTRLTVL.

This sequence joins TRBV7-9 and TRBJ2-7; perhaps TRBD1 as D (6 bases). CDR1 and CDR2 from the germline V gene are SEHNR and FQNEAQ (reference sequence). The CDR3 spans 14 residues. Deletions cut 7 bases from V and 2 bases from J, with 15 bases between. Here the CDR3 reads CASTLTGTPYEQYF. The CDR3 DNA reads TGTGCCAGCACCCTAACGGGGACACCCTACGAGCAGTACTTC. The variable domain in full, completed from reference TRBV7-9 and TRBJ2-7, reads DTGVSQNPRHKITKRGQNVTFRCDPISEHNRLYWYRQTLGQGPEFLTYFQNEAQLEKSRLLSDRFSAERPKGSFSTLEIQRTEQGDSAMYLCASTLTGTPYEQYFGPGTRLTVT.

The CDR3 region is CASSETSGDETQYF. The CDR3 DNA reads TGCGCCAGCAGTGAGACTAGCGGGGATGAGACCCAGTACTTC. This chain uses TRBV10-2 with TRBJ2-5, with 10 bases aligning to TRBD2. The CDR3 has 14 residues. The J segment lost 5 bases and the V segment lost 2 bases, leaving 2 bases of the junction unmatched. Germline V gene data show CDR1 as WSHSY and CDR2 as SAAADI.

The chain combines TRBV24-1 with TRBJ2-4; D is uncertain. The CDR3 runs to 12 residues. With 1 base removed from V and 5 bases from J, the gap between germline ends came to 2 bases. Germline V gene sequence: CDR1 KGHDR, CDR2 SFDVKD. CDR3 bases: TGTGCCACCAGTGATTTCGAAAACATTCAGTACTTC. Translation gives CATSDFENIQYF.

The CDR3 region is CASSPRDSSMGEQYF. As DNA, the CDR3 is TGTGCCAGCAGCCCGAGGGACAGTTCCATGGGCGAGCAGTACTTC. The chain uses TRBV7-9 and TRBJ2-7, with 7 bases fitting TRBD1. Per germline, CDR1 SEHNR and CDR2 FQNEAQ (reference sequence). This CDR3 contains 15 residues. Trimming removed 5 bases from V and 6 bases from J; junction bases left unmatched: 13.

This chain links TRBV4-3 with TRBJ1-3; 7 bases are a match to TRBD1. The junction had 7 bases not matched to a gene; V was cut back by 1 base and J by 4 bases. CDR3 length: 16 residues. Germline loops: CDR1 LGHNA, CDR2 YSLEER. CDR3 sequence (DNA): TGCGCCAGCAGCCAAGGTCCCGGGACAGAAGGAAACACCATATATTTT. It is translated as CASSQGPGTEGNTIYF.

The rearrangement joins TRBV27 to TRBJ1-4; D not resolved. CDR1 and CDR2 from the germline V gene are MNHEY and SMNVEV (reference sequence). The CDR3 consists of 11 residues. Trimming stripped 8 bases from V and 6 bases from J, with 7 bases between. CDR3 residues: CASRGDEKLFF. The CDR3 bases are TGTGCCAGCCGTGGGGATGAAAAACTGTTTTTT.